The T cell receptor beta chain under discussion was sequenced for a study of cytotoxic CD8 clonotypes in ibrutinib-treated CLL. The method was immunoSEQ multiplex PCR; TCRdb's version includes in-frame clones alone and lacks a portion of them. The sample holds around 300,000 clones; just under 80% are singletons and the top ten take roughly 7%. Comments on this clone: Other DNA sequences of this sample code for an identical CDR3.

This CDR3 has 13 residues. Germline V gene lookup returns CDR1 SGHTA and CDR2 FQGTGA. Between the trimmed V and J ends, which lost 3 bases and 4 bases, there was a span of 6 bases. V and J are TRBV7-3 and TRBJ2-2; the D is unclear. Sample: PBMCs, taken before ibrutinib treatment. The receptor comes from a human donor with chronic lymphocytic leukemia. The CDR3 region is CASSFSTTGELFF. The CDR3, as DNA: TGTGCCAGCAGCTTTAGTACCACCGGGGAGCTGTTTTTT. Based on the CDR3 plus reference TRBV7-3 and TRBJ2-2, the full variable domain is GAGVSQTPSNKVTEKGKYVELRCDPISGHTALYWYRQSLGQGPEFLIYFQGTGAADDSGLPNDRFFAVRPEGSVSTLKIQRTERGDSAVYLCASSFSTTGELFFGEGSRLTVL.